This TCR beta chain was sequenced for a study of Ad26.COV2.S vaccination and SARS-CoV-2 variants. Study details: Participants got Ad26.COV2.S intramuscularly, once or twice 56 days apart.

Treatment specified: 15 to 20 received Ad26.COV2.S at low or high dose, single or two shots; about 5 received placebo; per-sample allocation not given. After the first vaccine or placebo injection, samples were drawn on day 63. Germline V gives CDR1 MNHEY, CDR2 SVGAGI. The CDR3 length is 15 residues. With V trimmed by 0 bases and J by 3 bases, 1 base remained unmatched. Using immunoSEQ multiplex PCR, the repertoire was profiled, and TCRdb retains in-frame clones only, with some absent. Of 400,000 to 450,000 clones detected, 75% to 95% appear once; the ten largest clones hold 10% to 15%. The source of this sequence is a person aged 18 to 65 who received the Ad26.COV2.S COVID-19 vaccine or a placebo. V usage is TRBV6-5 and J usage is TRBJ2-7; 11 bases map to TRBD2. The starting material was peripheral blood, obtained in a trial of Ad26.COV2.S vaccine versus placebo. For the CDR3, the DNA is TGTGCCAGCAGTTACTCCGGGACTAGCGGCTACGAGCAGTACTTC. It specifies CASSYSGTSGYEQYF.